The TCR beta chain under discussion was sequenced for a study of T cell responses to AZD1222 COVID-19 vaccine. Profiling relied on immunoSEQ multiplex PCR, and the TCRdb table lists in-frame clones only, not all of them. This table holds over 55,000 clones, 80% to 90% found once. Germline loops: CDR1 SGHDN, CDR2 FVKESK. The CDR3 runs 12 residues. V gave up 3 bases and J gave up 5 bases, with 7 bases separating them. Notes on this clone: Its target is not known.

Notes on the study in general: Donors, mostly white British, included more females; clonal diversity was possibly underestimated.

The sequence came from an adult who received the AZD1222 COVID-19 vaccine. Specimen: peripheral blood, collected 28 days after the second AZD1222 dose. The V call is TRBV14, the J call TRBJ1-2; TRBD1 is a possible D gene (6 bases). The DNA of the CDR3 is TGTGCCAGCAGCCAGGACAGTTATGGCTACACCTTC. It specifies CASSQDSYGYTF.